Below are 20 T cell receptor beta chains sequenced from a single sample in a study of T cell responses to AZD1222 COVID-19 vaccine. Here immunoSEQ multiplex PCR was the method, and the copy in TCRdb shows in-frame clones only, minus some. The sample shows about 150,000 clones, roughly 94% of them seen only once. The sample was peripheral blood, taken on day 0 of AZD1222 vaccination. The receptors were gathered from an adult in good health.

This chain joins TRBV2 and TRBJ2-5; D gene uncertain. CDR3 length equals 14 residues. Trimming took 3 bases from V and 4 from J, leaving 12 bases between them. Germline V gene lookup returns CDR1 SNHLY and CDR2 FYNNEI. CDR3 loop: CASSDGLVGETQYF. CDR3 bases: TGTGCCAGCAGTGATGGGCTAGTCGGAGAGACCCAGTACTTC.

The rearrangement joins TRBV5-4 to TRBJ1-1; D perhaps matches TRBD1 (5 bases). This CDR3 comprises 15 residues. Germline loops: CDR1 SGHNT, CDR2 YYREEE (reference sequence). V lost 0 bases and J lost 0, with 9 bases in between. CDR3 in amino acids: CASSLVGVMNTEAFF. The DNA for the CDR3 is TGTGCCAGCAGCTTGGTAGGGGTTATGAACACTGAAGCTTTCTTT. Based on the CDR3 plus reference TRBV5-4 and TRBJ1-1, the full variable domain is ETGVTQSPTHLIKTRGQQVTLRCSSQSGHNTVSWYQQALGQGPQFIFQYYREEENGRGNFPPRFSGLQFPNYSSELNVNALELDDSALYLCASSLVGVMNTEAFFGQGTRLTVV.

In regard to this clone: The sample contains more than one DNA sequence encoding this CDR3. This chain uses TRBV5-1 with TRBJ2-5, with TRBD1 identical over 11 bases. This CDR3 contains 14 residues. Trimming removed 4 bases from V and 4 bases from J; junction bases left unmatched: 3. CDR1 SGHRS and CDR2 YFSETQ come from the germline V gene. The CDR3 sequence: CASSPGTGGETQYF. The CDR3, as DNA: TGCGCCAGCAGCCCCGGGACAGGGGGAGAGACCCAGTACTTC.

In its sample, this clone was seen once. The chain uses TRBV19 and TRBJ2-5; a possible D gene is TRBD2 (5 bases). CDR3 length: 13 residues. V dropped 4 bases and J dropped 5 bases, with 11 bases sitting between them. CDR1 and CDR2 (germline): LNHDA, SQIVND (reference sequence). The CDR3 nucleotides read TGTGCCAGTAGTACGGGGATCTGGGAGACCCAGTACTTC. Protein sequence: CASSTGIWETQYF.

The rearrangement joins TRBV18 to TRBJ1-1; D call uncertain. V lost 1 base, J lost 2 bases, and 8 bases lay in between. From germline, CDR1 is KGHSH and CDR2 LQKENI. The CDR3 is made up of 14 amino acids. CDR3 sequence (DNA): TGTGCCAGCTCACCACTTGCGGGTAACACTGAAGCTTTCTTT. This sequence encodes CASSPLAGNTEAFF.

The genes are TRBV5-4 and TRBJ1-4; 8 nucleotides line up with TRBD1. This CDR3 has 12 amino acids. Germline CDR1 is SGHNT and CDR2 is YYREEE (reference sequence). V dropped 3 bases and J dropped 15; count of bases not matched to a gene: 7. The CDR3 sequence is CASSSSTGVLFF. The CDR3 nucleotides are TGTGCCAGCAGCTCCTCGACAGGGGTATTGTTTTTT.

This chain connects TRBV7-6 to TRBJ2-2; D remains unclear. Germline-derived CDR1 and CDR2 are SGHVS and FNYEAQ. The length of the CDR3 is 12 residues. V lost 5 bases and J lost 8, with 9 bases in between. CDR3: CASSPRPGELFF. DNA of the CDR3: TGTGCCAGCAGCCCGAGGCCGGGGGAGCTGTTTTTT.

The chain couples TRBV10-1 to TRBJ2-4; TRBD2 agrees at 10 bases. V was pared by 2 bases and J by 7 bases, with 11 bases of the junction left unmatched. The CDR3 has 17 amino acids. CDR1 is WNHNN and CDR2 is SYGVQD in the germline V gene (reference sequence). As DNA, the CDR3 is TGCGCCAGCAGTGAGACCCTAGCGGGGGCAGTGAATAACATTCAGTACTTC. Amino acid sequence: CASSETLAGAVNNIQYF.

The chain links TRBV28 to TRBJ1-1; D unclear. Germline CDR1 and CDR2: MDHEN and SYDVKM. The ends were cut back, 6 bases at V and 5 bases at J, with 13 bases in the middle. The CDR3 is made up of 13 amino acids. The CDR3 nucleotides are TGTGCCAGCAGCCCCGGTCCTGGTACTGAAGCTTTCTTT. This sequence encodes CASSPGPGTEAFF.

The chain recombines TRBV5-6 with TRBJ1-1; D is undetermined. The CDR3 contains 12 residues. V was shortened by 5 bases and J by 7 bases, with 12 bases between the two germline ends. Germline CDR1 is SGHDT and CDR2 is YYEEEE. The DNA of the CDR3 is TGTGCCAGCAGACATCAAGGGAGTGAAGCTTTCTTT. Translated: CASRHQGSEAFF.

The genes are TRBV6-5 and TRBJ2-1; D remains ambiguous. CDR3 length equals 14 residues. CDR1 is MNHEY and CDR2 is SVGAGI in the germline V gene. The ends were cut back, 8 bases at V and 0 bases at J, with 11 bases in the middle. The CDR3 nucleotides read TGTGCCAGCGGGTACGGTAGCTCCTACAATGAGCAGTTCTTC. Protein sequence: CASGYGSSYNEQFF.

The chain couples TRBV7-9 to TRBJ2-5; the D is unclear. From germline, CDR1 is SEHNR and CDR2 FQNEAQ (reference sequence). V lost 6 bases to trimming and J lost 5 bases, with 7 bases between them. CDR3 length equals 11 residues. CDR3 residues: CASSAGETQYF. DNA of the CDR3: TGTGCCAGCAGTGCTGGGGAGACCCAGTACTTC. Variable domain in full (rest from reference TRBV7-9 and TRBJ2-5): DTGVSQNPRHKITKRGQNVTFRCDPISEHNRLYWYRQTLGQGPEFLTYFQNEAQLEKSRLLSDRFSAERPKGSFSTLEIQRTEQGDSAMYLCASSAGETQYFGPGTRLLVL.

The chain uses TRBV12-3 or TRBV12-4 and TRBJ1-5; TRBD1 is a possible D gene (5 bases). The CDR3 length is 13 residues. The V end lost 4 bases, the J end lost 3 bases, and 7 bases lay between the germline ends. The CDR3 region is CASSSGLNQPQHF. In nucleotides, the CDR3 is TGTGCCAGCAGTTCAGGGCTCAATCAGCCCCAGCATTTT.

The chain uses TRBV6-5 and TRBJ2-7, with D perhaps TRBD1 or TRBD2 (5 bases each). The CDR3 runs to 14 residues. CDR1 and CDR2 (germline): MNHEY, SVGAGI. Trimming shortened V by 2 bases and J by 5 bases, and 13 bases separated the two germline ends. In DNA, the CDR3 is TGTGCCAGCAGTTACCCCGGGGCGTCCCACGAGCAGTACGTC. Its protein product is CASSYPGASHEQYV.

The gene calls are TRBV27 and TRBJ2-1; a weak D match, TRBD2 (6 bases). Germline loops: CDR1 MNHEY, CDR2 SMNVEV (reference sequence). CDR3 length equals 15 residues. Deletions cut 2 bases from V and 8 bases from J, with 16 bases between. CDR3 region: CASSLTHYPSDEQFF. CDR3 in DNA: TGTGCCAGCAGTTTAACGCACTACCCTAGCGATGAGCAGTTCTTC.

This rearrangement joins TRBV5-1 to TRBJ1-3; 8 bases align to TRBD1. The germline CDR1 and CDR2 sequences are SGHRS and YFSETQ. There are 15 residues in the CDR3. The J segment lost 1 base and the V segment lost 3 bases, leaving 3 bases of the junction unmatched. CDR3 sequence (DNA): TGCGCCAGCAGCTGGCAGGGGGCTTCTGGAAACACCATATATTTT. Translating it yields CASSWQGASGNTIYF.

The chain links TRBV10-3 to TRBJ1-1; perhaps TRBD1 as D (5 bases). The CDR3 loop spans 14 amino acids. The germline gives CDR1 ENHRY, CDR2 SYGVKD. V gave up 3 bases and J gave up 4 bases, with 12 bases separating them. The CDR3 DNA follows: TGTGCCATCAGTGAAACAACAGGACCCACTGAAGCTTTCTTT. Amino acids: CAISETTGPTEAFF.

This rearrangement joins TRBV19 to TRBJ2-7, with D perhaps TRBD1 or TRBD2 (6 bases each). Trimming shortened V by 8 bases and J by 6 bases, and 17 bases separated the two germline ends. The germline V gene has CDR1 LNHDA and CDR2 SQIVND (reference sequence). This CDR3 region has 13 residues. CDR3 in amino acids: CASRSSGGAEQYV. The CDR3 region has the DNA TGTGCCAGTCGATCCTCCGGGGGCGCCGAGCAGTACGTC.

The CDR3 DNA is TGTGCCAGGTACCGGGGACGGTTGAACACTGAAGCTTTCTTT. Translated: CARYRGRLNTEAFF. V usage is TRBV5-4 and J usage is TRBJ1-1; TRBD1 might be the D (5 bases). The V end was cut by 8 bases, the J end by 0 bases, with 14 bases between. The CDR3 is 14 amino acids. Germline values: CDR1 SGHNT, CDR2 YYREEE (reference sequence).

The count of this clone is one. The chain carries TRBV19 and TRBJ2-5, with D possibly called TRBD1 or TRBD2 (5 bases each). The V end was cut by 6 bases, the J end by 2 bases, with 16 bases between. Germline loops: CDR1 LNHDA, CDR2 SQIVND (reference sequence). This CDR3 is built from 15 residues. In DNA form, the CDR3 reads TGTGCCAGTAGGGACTCCGGCAGGGCTCAAGAGACCCAGTACTTC. Amino acids: CASRDSGRAQETQYF.